The clone carrying this TCR beta chain was seen repeatedly, ten times or more. Its specificity is not known. Read sequence stops 3 residues before the CDR3 end, and the germline J gene provides the missing end. Repertoires were generated with immunoSEQ multiplex PCR, while TCRdb's copy carries only in-frame clones and drops some. The table records under 45,000 clones without singletons, the ten largest covering roughly a tenth. This entry comes from a study of T cell clonality in common variable immunodeficiency. Broader study findings: Fewer TCRbeta clones were shared among CVID subjects than controls. Authors noted CVID clonality's cause needs subpopulation repertoire sequencing. TCRbeta clonality was increased in CVID versus healthy controls.

This CDR3 is 14 amino acids long. The germline gives CDR1 LNHNV, CDR2 YYDKDF (reference sequence). V lost 3 bases and J lost 6; bases outside the gene matches: 5. The sequenced material came from peripheral blood mononuclear cells. The clonotype comes from a person aged 18-70 years in good health. This chain links TRBV15 with TRBJ2-1, with 7 bases matching TRBD2. CDR3 protein: CATSRGLPPNEQFF. CDR3 DNA (partial): TGTGCCACCAGCAGGGGACTACCGCCCAATGAG.